What follows are 11 T cell receptor beta chains derived from one specimen sequenced in a study of post-analysis software for immune sequencing data. Regarding the study as a whole: When patients were compared with controls, a handful of TRBV segments were more frequent, TRBV5-6, TRBV5-1 and TRBV20-1 among them.

These receptors have no known antigen. TCR beta libraries were prepared from cDNA with unique molecular identifiers. TCRdb analysed the PCR reads with MiXCR anew, one entry per CDR3 protein. The sample lists about 770,000 distinct CDR3 sequences; about 43% were seen once. The sample was blood. These receptors all stem from a girl between 5 and 17 years old with multiple sclerosis.

This clonotype was seen ten or more times. V gene TRBV9 combines with J gene TRBJ2-7, with 10 nucleotides matching TRBD2. The germline CDR1 and CDR2 sequences are SGDLS and YYNGEE. This CDR3 is 15 amino acids long. Trimming removed 5 bases from V and 4 bases from J; junction bases left unmatched: 9. The CDR3 protein is CASSPTAGGPYEQYF. The CDR3 region has the DNA TGTGCCAGCAGTCCGACAGCGGGAGGGCCTTACGAGCAGTACTTC.

The chain carries TRBV13 and TRBJ2-7; D possibly corresponds to TRBD1 (5 bases). CDR1 is PRHDT, CDR2 FYEKMQ, per germline (reference sequence). V gave up 11 bases and J gave up 1 base, with 12 bases separating them. The CDR3 is made up of 12 amino acids. In nucleotides, the CDR3 is TGTGCCTCTGCAGGGCCGTCCTACGAGCAGTACTTC. This translates into CASAGPSYEQYF.

V gene TRBV18 combines with J gene TRBJ2-4; D is perhaps TRBD2 (6 bases). Germline loops: CDR1 KGHSH, CDR2 LQKENI. The CDR3 runs to 14 residues. Trimming took 2 bases from V and 15 from J, leaving 20 bases between them. The CDR3 loop is CASSPGVAASEGYF. In nucleotides, the CDR3 is TGTGCCAGCTCACCAGGGGTAGCGGCCTCTGAAGGGTACTTC.

The J gene is TRBJ2-1, the V gene TRBV11-1; 11 nucleotides match TRBD2. Germline CDR1 SGHAT, CDR2 FQDESV (reference sequence). CDR3 length: 18 residues. V trimming: 2 bases; J trimming: 0 bases; junction bases outside the gene matches: 6. This CDR3 is CASSLRFLAGGSYNEQFF. For the CDR3, the DNA is TGTGCCAGCAGCTTACGCTTCCTAGCGGGGGGCTCCTACAATGAGCAGTTCTTC.

This chain joins TRBV12-5 and TRBJ1-1; D perhaps matches TRBD1 (6 bases). Looked up from germline, CDR1 is LGHNT and CDR2 is FRNRAP. V was shortened by 3 bases and J by 5 bases, with 10 bases between the two germline ends. There are 13 residues in the CDR3. The CDR3 loop is CASGFSTGTEAFF. The CDR3 coding sequence is TGTGCTAGTGGTTTTTCAACAGGGACTGAAGCTTTCTTT. Together with reference TRBV12-5 and TRBJ1-1, the CDR3 gives the full variable domain: DARVTQTPRHKVTEMGQEVTMRCQPILGHNTVFWYRQTMMQGLELLAYFRNRAPLDDSGMPKDRFSAEMPDATLATLKIQPSEPRDSAVYFCASGFSTGTEAFFGQGTRLTVV.

V gene TRBV6-1 combines with J gene TRBJ2-7; 9 bases map to TRBD1. Germline CDR1 reads MNHNS; CDR2 reads SASEGT. Trimming took 3 bases from V and 2 from J; bases not matched to a gene: 5. The CDR3 is made up of 15 amino acids. The chain's CDR3 is CASSEWTGAAYEQYF. Written as DNA, the CDR3 is TGTGCCAGCAGTGAGTGGACAGGGGCGGCCTACGAGCAGTACTTC.

This clonotype has only a few counts. The gene calls are TRBV15 and TRBJ2-3, with D perhaps TRBD2 (5 bases). CDR3 length equals 15 residues. Trimming removed 3 bases at V and 1 base at J, with 11 bases between. The germline V gene encodes CDR1 LNHNV and CDR2 YYDKDF (reference sequence). The CDR3 DNA reads TGTGCCACCAGCAGGGCAGGAGGAGGCACAGATACGCAGTATTTT. Its translation: CATSRAGGGTDTQYF.

This clonotype showed up just once. This chain connects TRBV27 to TRBJ2-3; tentatively, D is TRBD2 (6 bases). V lost 5 bases to trimming and J lost 6 bases, with 12 bases between them. CDR3 size: 13 residues. Per the germline V gene, CDR1 is MNHEY and CDR2 is SMNVEV (reference sequence). Here the CDR3 reads CASSQNGGDTQYF. The CDR3, as DNA: TGTGCCAGCAGTCAAAATGGGGGGGATACGCAGTATTTT.

V and J are TRBV7-9 and TRBJ2-6; 8 bases align to TRBD1. Germline V gene data show CDR1 as SEHNR and CDR2 as FQNEAQ (reference sequence). This CDR3 region has 19 residues. After removal of 4 bases from V and 0 bases from J, the junction contained 11 bases not matched to a gene. This chain's CDR3 is CASSSDRVSPFSGANVLTF. DNA for the CDR3: TGTGCCAGCAGCTCGGACAGGGTATCCCCCTTCTCTGGGGCCAACGTCCTGACTTTC.

The V call is TRBV5-1, the J call TRBJ1-2, with D possibly being TRBD1 (5 bases). The CDR3 is 14 amino acids. Per germline, CDR1 SGHRS and CDR2 YFSETQ. Trimming removed 4 bases at V and 4 bases at J, with 14 bases between. CDR3 bases: TGCGCCAGCAGCACGGATCAGGGTACCTATGGCTACACCTTC. Protein product: CASSTDQGTYGYTF.

On this clonotype: A read error may be the cause here, since a much bigger clone is one base away. V and J are TRBV28 and TRBJ2-2; D gene ambiguous. Looked up from germline, CDR1 is MDHEN and CDR2 is SYDVKM. The CDR3 sequence is 12 residues long. Trimming removed 7 bases at V and 1 base at J, with 4 bases between. The CDR3 here is CASNQNTGELFF. The CDR3 nucleotides read TGTGCCAGCAACCAGAACACCGGGGAGCTGTTTTTT.